These 9 T cell receptor beta chains were all obtained from the same sample, sequenced in a study of blood T cell repertoires in COVID-19. Using immunoSEQ multiplex PCR, the repertoire was profiled, and TCRdb retains in-frame clones only, with some absent. The data show approximately 90,000 clones, around 88% seen once. The specimen sequenced was peripheral blood. These receptor sequences come from a man in his sixties with acute or convalescent COVID-19.

V is TRBV2 and J is TRBJ1-2; 9 positions match TRBD1. The trim removed 6 bases at V and 8 bases at J, leaving 13 bases unmatched. Germline-derived CDR1 and CDR2 are SNHLY and FYNNEI. The CDR3 has 15 amino acids. The CDR3 reads CASSVISQGAGGYTF. CDR3 coding DNA: TGTGCCAGCAGCGTAATATCACAGGGGGCCGGAGGCTACACCTTC.

The chain employs TRBV29-1 and TRBJ1-1; possibly TRBD1 for D (5 bases). This CDR3 is 13 amino acids long. Per the germline V gene, CDR1 is SQVTM and CDR2 is ANQGSEA. V lost 7 bases, J lost 0 bases, and 12 bases lay in between. This chain's CDR3 is CSGAGTLNTEAFF. As DNA, the CDR3 is TGCAGCGGGGCGGGGACGCTGAACACTGAAGCTTTCTTT.

The rearrangement links TRBV6-6 to TRBJ2-1; 12 positions match TRBD2. Germline V lookup: CDR1 MNHNY, CDR2 SVGAGI (reference sequence). The CDR3 spans 15 residues. The V segment lost 5 bases and the J segment 7 bases; nucleotides outside the gene matches: 6. In nucleotides, the CDR3 is TGTGCCAGCAGTCCATGGACTAGCGGGACTAATGAGCAGTTCTTC. Residues: CASSPWTSGTNEQFF.

V usage is TRBV14 and J usage is TRBJ2-1; TRBD2 agrees at 9 bases. CDR3 length: 18 residues. J lost 3 bases, V lost 0 bases, and 9 bases had no gene match. Germline V lookup: CDR1 SGHDN, CDR2 FVKESK. CDR3 in amino acids: CASSQDPFWREGYNEQFF. CDR3 sequence (DNA): TGTGCCAGCAGCCAAGATCCTTTCTGGCGGGAGGGCTACAATGAGCAGTTCTTC.

The gene calls are TRBV9 and TRBJ1-6; 8 bases align to TRBD1. The junction had 5 bases not matched to a gene; V was cut back by 4 bases and J by 5 bases. CDR1 is SGDLS, CDR2 YYNGEE, per germline. This CDR3 contains 15 residues. This CDR3 reads CASSITGGNNSPLHF. CDR3 DNA sequence: TGTGCCAGCAGCATTACAGGGGGAAATAATTCACCCCTCCACTTT.

The chain uses TRBV7-3 and TRBJ2-7; 10 bases align to TRBD1. Germline loops: CDR1 SGHTA, CDR2 FQGTGA. V shed 0 bases, J shed 5 bases, and the junction held 4 bases outside the gene matches. The CDR3 is 15 amino acids. The CDR3 coding sequence is TGTGCCAGCAGCTTAACCGGGACAGGGGCGGACGAGCAGTACTTC. Translation gives CASSLTGTGADEQYF.

The CDR3 DNA reads TGTGCCAGCAGCCCAGGGGATAGGATCTTGGAGACCCAGTACTTC. It yields the protein CASSPGDRILETQYF. The gene calls are TRBV5-5 and TRBJ2-5, with D possibly TRBD1 on 6 matching bases. The CDR3 sequence is 15 residues long. V shed 4 bases and J shed 5 bases, with 18 bases lying between them. The V gene's germline CDR1 is SGHKS and CDR2 YYEKEE (reference sequence).

This sequence joins TRBV4-1 and TRBJ2-2, with D perhaps matching TRBD1 (6 bases). The CDR3 runs 17 residues. V gave up 0 bases and J gave up 0 bases, with 11 bases separating them. Germline CDR1 and CDR2: MGHRA and YSYEKL. In DNA form, the CDR3 reads TGCGCCAGCAGCCAAGATTCGCAGGGGACGAACACCGGGGAGCTGTTTTTT. It translates to CASSQDSQGTNTGELFF.

V and J are TRBV6-1 and TRBJ2-2, with TRBD1 identical over 10 bases. V trimming: 4 bases; J trimming: 4 bases; junction bases outside the gene matches: 6. The CDR3 sequence is 16 residues long. Germline V gene sequence: CDR1 MNHNS, CDR2 SASEGT. Here the CDR3 reads CASSADRGRPTGELFF. The CDR3 region has the DNA TGTGCCAGCAGTGCAGACAGGGGGCGACCCACCGGGGAGCTGTTTTTT.